The rows below give T cell receptor beta chains drawn from one sample of a study of T cell repertoires in cytomegalovirus infection. TCRdb itself ran the reads through MiXCR, one entry per CDR3 protein. The table has fewer than 1,000,000 distinct CDR3 sequences, 25% to 40% seen once. These receptors are not linked to any known antigen. The material sequenced was cultured CD8+ T cells from PBMCs, taken from culture after CMV antigen stimulation. These receptors were collected from a human donor in good health (CMV status not recorded). Some clones in this sample may be carry-over from other donors' samples. Both conserved end residues are part of each CDR3.

>TRBV24-1
CATEGPQNTGELFF
>TRBV27
CASSLGLEPNTEAFF
>TRBV19
CASSIVRGSGELFF
>TRBV6-8
CASSLYGPNYGYTF
>TRBV7-1
CASRPEGHNEQFF
>TRBV10-3
CAISGEGLYGYTF
>TRBV19
CASKFARTGPHTEAFF
>TRBV15
CATSRAQTSAYEQYF
>TRBV27
CATRQGIGYGYTF
>TRBV7-9
CASSLPTGYEQYF
>TRBV28
CASSLLGGGRSDEQFF
>TRBV13
CASSLYSGGAYEQFF
>TRBV27
CASSLRWVDSHEQYF
>TRBV7-2
CASSLAPAGLVNGYTF
>TRBV10-3
CAITTANTGELFF